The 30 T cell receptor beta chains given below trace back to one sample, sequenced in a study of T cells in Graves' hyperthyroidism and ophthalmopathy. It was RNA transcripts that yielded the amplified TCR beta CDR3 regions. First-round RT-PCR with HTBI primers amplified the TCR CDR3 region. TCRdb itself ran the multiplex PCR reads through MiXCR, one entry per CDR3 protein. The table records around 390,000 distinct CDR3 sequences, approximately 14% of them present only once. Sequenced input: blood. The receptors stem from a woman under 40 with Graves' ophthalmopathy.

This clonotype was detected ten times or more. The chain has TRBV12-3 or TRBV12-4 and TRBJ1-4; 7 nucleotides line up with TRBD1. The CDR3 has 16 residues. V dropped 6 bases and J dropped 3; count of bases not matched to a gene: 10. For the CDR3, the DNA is TGTGCCAGCAGGATAACAGGGGAGGGATCTAATGAAAAACTGTTTTTT. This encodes CASRITGEGSNEKLFF.

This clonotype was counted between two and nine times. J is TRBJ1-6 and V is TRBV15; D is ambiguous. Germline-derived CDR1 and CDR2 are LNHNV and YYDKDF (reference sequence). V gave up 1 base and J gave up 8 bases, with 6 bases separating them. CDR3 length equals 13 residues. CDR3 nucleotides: TGTGCCACCAGCAGAGGATGGGATTCACCCCTCCACTTT. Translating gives CATSRGWDSPLHF.

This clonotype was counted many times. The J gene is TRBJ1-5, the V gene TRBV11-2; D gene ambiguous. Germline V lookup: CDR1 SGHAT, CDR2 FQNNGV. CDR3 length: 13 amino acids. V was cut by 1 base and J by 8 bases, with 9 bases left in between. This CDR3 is CASSLGGVEPQHF. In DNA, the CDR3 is TGTGCCAGCAGCTTAGGGGGAGTGGAGCCCCAGCATTTT.

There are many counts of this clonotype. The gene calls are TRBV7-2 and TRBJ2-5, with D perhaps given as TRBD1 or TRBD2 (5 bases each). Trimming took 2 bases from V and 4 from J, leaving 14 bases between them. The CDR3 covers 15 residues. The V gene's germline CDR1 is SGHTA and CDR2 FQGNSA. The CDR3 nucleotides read TGTGCCAGCAGCTTATTTCAGGGAGACTTAGAGACCCAGTACTTC. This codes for CASSLFQGDLETQYF.

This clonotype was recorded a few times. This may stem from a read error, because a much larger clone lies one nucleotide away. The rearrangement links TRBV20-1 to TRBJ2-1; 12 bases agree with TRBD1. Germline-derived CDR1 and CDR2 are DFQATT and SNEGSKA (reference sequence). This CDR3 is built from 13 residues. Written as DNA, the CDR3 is TGCGGTTGGGACAGGGGGCAAGGTAATGAGCAGTTCTTC. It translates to CGWDRGQGNEQFF.

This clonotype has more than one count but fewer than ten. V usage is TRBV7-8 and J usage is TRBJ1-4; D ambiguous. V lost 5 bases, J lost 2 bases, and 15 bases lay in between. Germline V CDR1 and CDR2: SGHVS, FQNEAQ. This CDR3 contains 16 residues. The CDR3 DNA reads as TGTGCCAGCAGCGCAAGATCGGCCGGGACTAATGAAAAACTGTTTTTT. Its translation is CASSARSAGTNEKLFF. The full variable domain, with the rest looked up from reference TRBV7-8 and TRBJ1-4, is GAGVSQSPRYKVAKRGQDVALRCDPISGHVSLFWYQQALGQGPEFLTYFQNEAQLDKSGLPSDRFFAERPEGSVSTLKIQRTQQEDSAVYLCASSARSAGTNEKLFFGSGTQLSVL.

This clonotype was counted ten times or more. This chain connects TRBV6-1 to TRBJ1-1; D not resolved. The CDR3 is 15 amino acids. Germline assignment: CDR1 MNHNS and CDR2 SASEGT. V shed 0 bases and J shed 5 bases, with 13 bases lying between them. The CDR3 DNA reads TGTGCCAGCAGTGAAGCGTGGCAGGTTCGTACTGAAGCTTTCTTT. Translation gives CASSEAWQVRTEAFF.

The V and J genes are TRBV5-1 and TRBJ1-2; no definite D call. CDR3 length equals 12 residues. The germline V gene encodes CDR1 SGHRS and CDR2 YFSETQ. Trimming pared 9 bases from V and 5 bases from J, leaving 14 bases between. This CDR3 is CATSGSSYGYTF. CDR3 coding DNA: TGCGCCACCTCCGGGTCCTCTTATGGCTACACCTTC.

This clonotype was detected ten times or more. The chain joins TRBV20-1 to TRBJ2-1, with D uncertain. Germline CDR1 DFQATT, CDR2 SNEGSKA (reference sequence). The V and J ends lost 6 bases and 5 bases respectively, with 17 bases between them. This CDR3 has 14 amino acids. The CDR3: CSARSLTDHNEQFF. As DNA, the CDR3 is TGCAGTGCCAGAAGCCTCACTGACCACAATGAGCAGTTCTTC.

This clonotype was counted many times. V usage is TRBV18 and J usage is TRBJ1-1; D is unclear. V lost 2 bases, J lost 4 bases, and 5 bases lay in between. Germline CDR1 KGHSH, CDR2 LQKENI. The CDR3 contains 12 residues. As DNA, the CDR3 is TGTGCCAGCTCACCAGGGAGCACTGAAGCTTTCTTT. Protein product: CASSPGSTEAFF.

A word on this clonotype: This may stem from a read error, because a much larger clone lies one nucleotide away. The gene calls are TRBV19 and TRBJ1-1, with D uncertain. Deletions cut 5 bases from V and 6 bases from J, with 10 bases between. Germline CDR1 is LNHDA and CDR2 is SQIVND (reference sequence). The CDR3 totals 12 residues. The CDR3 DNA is TGTGCCAGTAGTGTCCAGGCAGCTGAAGCTTTCTTT. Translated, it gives CASSVQAAEAFF.

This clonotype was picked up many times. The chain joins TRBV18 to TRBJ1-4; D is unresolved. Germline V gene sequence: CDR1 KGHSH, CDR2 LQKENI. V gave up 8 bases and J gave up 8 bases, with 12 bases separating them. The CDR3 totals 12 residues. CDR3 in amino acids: CASGSNEEKLFF. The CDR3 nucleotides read TGTGCCAGCGGATCCAATGAGGAAAAACTGTTTTTT.

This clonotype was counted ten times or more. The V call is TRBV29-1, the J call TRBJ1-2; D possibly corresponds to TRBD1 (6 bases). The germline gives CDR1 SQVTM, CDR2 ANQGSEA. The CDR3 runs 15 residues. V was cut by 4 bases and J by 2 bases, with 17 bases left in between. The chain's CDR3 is CSVGGSTGTNYGYTF. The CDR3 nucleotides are TGCAGCGTTGGCGGGTCTACCGGGACAAACTATGGCTACACCTTC.

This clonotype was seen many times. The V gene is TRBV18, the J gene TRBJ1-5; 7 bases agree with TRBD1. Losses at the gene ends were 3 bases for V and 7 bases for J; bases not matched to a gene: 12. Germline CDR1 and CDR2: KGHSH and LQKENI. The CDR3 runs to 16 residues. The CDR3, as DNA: TGTGCCAGCTCACCCGGGACAGTGGCCAGCGGGCAGCCCCAGCATTTT. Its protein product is CASSPGTVASGQPQHF. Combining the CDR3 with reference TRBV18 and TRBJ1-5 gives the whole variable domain NAGVMQNPRHLVRRRGQEARLRCSPMKGHSHVYWYRQLPEEGLKFMVYLQKENIIDESGMPKERFSAEFPKEGPSILRIQQVVRGDSAAYFCASSPGTVASGQPQHFGDGTRLSIL.

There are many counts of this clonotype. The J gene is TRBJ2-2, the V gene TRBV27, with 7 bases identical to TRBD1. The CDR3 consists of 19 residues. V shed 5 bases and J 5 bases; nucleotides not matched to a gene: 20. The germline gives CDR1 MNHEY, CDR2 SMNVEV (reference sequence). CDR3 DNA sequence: TGTGCCAGCAGTCCCACACCCGACAGGGTAGGAGGTGGGACCGGGGAGCTGTTTTTT. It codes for CASSPTPDRVGGGTGELFF.

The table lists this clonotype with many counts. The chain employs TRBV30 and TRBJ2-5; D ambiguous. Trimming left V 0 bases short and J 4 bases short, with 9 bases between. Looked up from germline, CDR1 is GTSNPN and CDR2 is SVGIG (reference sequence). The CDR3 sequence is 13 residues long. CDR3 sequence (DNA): TGTGCCTGGAGTGTGTCGGGTCGAGAGACCCAGTACTTC. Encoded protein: CAWSVSGRETQYF.

The CDR3 coding sequence is TGTGCCAGCAACAGAGGGGGTGTCTATGGCTACACCTTC. This codes for CASNRGGVYGYTF. The V gene is TRBV6-2 or TRBV6-3, the J gene TRBJ1-2; possible D gene TRBD1, 6 bases. Germline V gene data show CDR1 as MNHEY and CDR2 as SVGEGT. With 7 bases removed from V and 4 bases from J, the gap between germline ends came to 13 bases. This CDR3 region has 13 residues.

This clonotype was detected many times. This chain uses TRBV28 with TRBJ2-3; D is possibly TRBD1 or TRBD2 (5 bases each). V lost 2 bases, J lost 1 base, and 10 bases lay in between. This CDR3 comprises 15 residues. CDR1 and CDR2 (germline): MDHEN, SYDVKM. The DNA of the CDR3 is TGTGCCAGCAGTTTAGGGGGTTCAGGCACAGATACGCAGTATTTT. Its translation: CASSLGGSGTDTQYF.

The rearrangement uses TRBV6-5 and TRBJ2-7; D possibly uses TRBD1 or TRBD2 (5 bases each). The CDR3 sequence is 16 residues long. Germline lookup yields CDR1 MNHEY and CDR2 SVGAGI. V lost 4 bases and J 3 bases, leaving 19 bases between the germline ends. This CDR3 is CASSSLSFGALYEQYF. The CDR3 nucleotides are TGTGCCAGCAGTTCCTTATCTTTCGGGGCCCTCTACGAGCAGTACTTC.

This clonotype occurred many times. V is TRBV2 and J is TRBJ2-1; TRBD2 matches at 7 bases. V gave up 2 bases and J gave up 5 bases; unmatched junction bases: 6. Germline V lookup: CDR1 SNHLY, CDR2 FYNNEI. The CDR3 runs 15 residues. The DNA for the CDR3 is TGTGCCAGCAGTGAAACTTGGCTAGCGGACAATGAGCAGTTCTTC. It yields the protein CASSETWLADNEQFF.

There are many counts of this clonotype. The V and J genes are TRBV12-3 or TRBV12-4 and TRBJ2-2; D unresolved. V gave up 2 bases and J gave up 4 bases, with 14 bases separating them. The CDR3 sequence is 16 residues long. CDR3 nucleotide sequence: TGTGCCAGCAGTTTAATCAGACTTCTTTCCACCGGGGAGCTGTTTTTT. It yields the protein CASSLIRLLSTGELFF.

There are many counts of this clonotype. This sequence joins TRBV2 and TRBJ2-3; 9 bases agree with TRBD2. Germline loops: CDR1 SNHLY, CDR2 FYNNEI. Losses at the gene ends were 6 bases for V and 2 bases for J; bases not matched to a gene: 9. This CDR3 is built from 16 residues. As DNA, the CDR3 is TGTGCCAGCAGAAAAGAGCGGGGGGCCTTCACAGATACGCAGTATTTT. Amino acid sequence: CASRKERGAFTDTQYF.

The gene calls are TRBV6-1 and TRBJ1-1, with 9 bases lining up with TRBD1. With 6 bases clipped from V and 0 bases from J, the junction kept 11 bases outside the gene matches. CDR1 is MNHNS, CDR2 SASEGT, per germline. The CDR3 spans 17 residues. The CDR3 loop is CASSLGQGPPLNTEAFF. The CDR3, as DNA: TGTGCCAGCAGCTTGGGACAGGGCCCCCCCCTGAACACTGAAGCTTTCTTT.

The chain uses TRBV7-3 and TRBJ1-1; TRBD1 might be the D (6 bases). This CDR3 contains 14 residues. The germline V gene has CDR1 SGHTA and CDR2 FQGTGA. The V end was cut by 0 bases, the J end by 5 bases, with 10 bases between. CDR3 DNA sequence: TGTGCCAGCAGCTTAACAGCAGGGGTTACTGAAGCTTTCTTT. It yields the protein CASSLTAGVTEAFF.

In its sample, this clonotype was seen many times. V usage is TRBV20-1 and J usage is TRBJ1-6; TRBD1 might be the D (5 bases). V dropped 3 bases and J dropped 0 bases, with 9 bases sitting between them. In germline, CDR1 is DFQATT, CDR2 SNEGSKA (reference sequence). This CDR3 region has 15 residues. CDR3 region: CSARGGSSYNSPLHF. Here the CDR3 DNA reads TGCAGTGCTAGGGGGGGGAGCTCCTATAATTCACCCCTCCACTTT.

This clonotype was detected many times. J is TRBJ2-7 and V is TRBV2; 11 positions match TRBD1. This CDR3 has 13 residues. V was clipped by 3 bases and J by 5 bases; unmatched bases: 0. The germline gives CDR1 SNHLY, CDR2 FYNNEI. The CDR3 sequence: CASSEGQGDEQYF. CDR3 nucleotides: TGTGCCAGCAGTGAGGGACAGGGGGACGAGCAGTACTTC.

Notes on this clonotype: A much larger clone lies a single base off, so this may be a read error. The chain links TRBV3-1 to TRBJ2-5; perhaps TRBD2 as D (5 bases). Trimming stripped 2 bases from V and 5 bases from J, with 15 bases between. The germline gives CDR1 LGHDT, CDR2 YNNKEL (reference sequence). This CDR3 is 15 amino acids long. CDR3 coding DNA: TGTGCCAGCAGCCAATCGGGGTCAAAGTTGGAGACCCAGTACTTC. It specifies CASSQSGSKLETQYF.

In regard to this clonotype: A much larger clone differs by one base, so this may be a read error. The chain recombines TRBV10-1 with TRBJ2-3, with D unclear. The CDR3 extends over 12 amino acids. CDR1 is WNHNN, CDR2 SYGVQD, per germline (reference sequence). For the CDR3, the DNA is TGCGCCAGCAGCGTGACCACAGATGCGCAGTATTTT. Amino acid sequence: CASSVTTDAQYF.

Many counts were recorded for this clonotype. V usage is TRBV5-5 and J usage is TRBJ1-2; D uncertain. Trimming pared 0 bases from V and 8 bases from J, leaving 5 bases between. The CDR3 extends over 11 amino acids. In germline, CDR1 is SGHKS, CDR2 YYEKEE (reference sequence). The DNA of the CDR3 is TGTGCCAGCAGCTTGGCGCGCGGCTACACCTTC. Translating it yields CASSLARGYTF.

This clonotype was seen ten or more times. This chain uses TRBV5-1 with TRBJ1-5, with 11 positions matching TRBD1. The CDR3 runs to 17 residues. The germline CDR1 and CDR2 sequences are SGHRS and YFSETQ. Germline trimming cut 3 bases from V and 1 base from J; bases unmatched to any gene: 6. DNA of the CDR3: TGCGCCAGCAGCTCGGGGACAGGGGGGGCAAGCAATCAGCCCCAGCATTTT. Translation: CASSSGTGGASNQPQHF.